The 6 T cell receptor beta chains below all came from one sample that was sequenced in a study of T-cell reconstitution after alpha-beta-depleted transplantation in children. Unique molecular identifiers tagged the TCRbeta library. TCRdb reprocessed the PCR reads with MiXCR, giving one entry per CDR3 protein. The sample carries approximately 500,000 distinct CDR3 sequences, 20% to 30% recorded once. Specimen: PBMCs, collected before TCRalphabeta/CD19-depleted stem cell transplant. The receptors stem from a boy in the first two years of life with Wiskott-Aldrich syndrome, due to receive a stem cell transplant.

This clonotype has more than one count but fewer than ten. The V and J genes are TRBV7-2 and TRBJ2-7, with TRBD2 identical over 9 bases. This CDR3 is 15 amino acids long. The ends lost 5 bases at V and 4 bases at J; junction bases unmatched: 9. The germline V gene encodes CDR1 SGHTA and CDR2 FQGNSA. The CDR3 region is CASSMLAGYGYEQYF. In DNA form, the CDR3 reads TGTGCCAGCAGCATGCTAGCGGGATACGGTTACGAGCAGTACTTC.

This clonotype was detected only a few times. The chain recombines TRBV7-3 with TRBJ2-1, with D unresolved. Germline assignment: CDR1 SGHTA and CDR2 FQGTGA. Trimming pared 3 bases from V and 6 bases from J, leaving 9 bases between. This CDR3 is built from 13 residues. CDR3 coding DNA: TGTGCCAGCAGCTTGAACGGAATCAATGAGCAGTTCTTC. It encodes CASSLNGINEQFF.

This clonotype was observed a handful of times. CDR3 coding DNA: TGTGCCAGCAGCTTAGATAAGTCCACAGCGTACCAAGAGACCCAGTACTTC. The encoded protein is CASSLDKSTAYQETQYF. V and J are TRBV11-2 and TRBJ2-5; no clear D. The CDR3 has 17 residues. Germline CDR1 and CDR2: SGHAT and FQNNGV. V gave up 0 bases and J gave up 0 bases, with 14 bases separating them.

This clonotype came up a few times. V usage is TRBV5-1 and J usage is TRBJ2-1; 9 bases align to TRBD1. J lost 9 bases, V lost 4 bases, and 8 bases had no gene match. CDR3 length: 14 residues. CDR1 and CDR2 (germline): SGHRS, YFSETQ. CDR3 protein: CASSVRTGVAEQFF. The CDR3 bases are TGCGCCAGCAGCGTACGGACAGGGGTGGCTGAGCAGTTCTTC.

The chain uses TRBV12-3 or TRBV12-4 and TRBJ2-1, with 8 bases aligning to TRBD2. The V gene end was trimmed by 10 bases and the J gene end by 3 bases; junction bases not matched to a gene: 8. This CDR3 comprises 14 residues. The CDR3 DNA follows: TGTGCCATTTCCAGCGGGAGTAACTACAATGAGCAGTTCTTC. It yields the protein CAISSGSNYNEQFF.

This chain uses TRBV29-1 with TRBJ2-7; unclear D gene. Trimming removed 7 bases from V and 1 base from J, with 14 bases in between. The V gene's germline CDR1 is SQVTM and CDR2 ANQGSEA. This CDR3 contains 13 residues. The chain's CDR3 is CSAVGEVSYEQYF. CDR3 sequence (DNA): TGCAGCGCCGTCGGTGAGGTATCCTACGAGCAGTACTTC.